This section outlines one TCR beta chain sequence together with its context. The source of the sample is a study of shared clonotypes between healthy human individuals. The ends were cut back, 10 bases at V and 5 bases at J, with 11 bases in the middle. Germline V lookup: CDR1 SNHLY, CDR2 FYNNEI. The CDR3 is 12 residues long. Healthy and HIV-negative, the adult donors had no recent acute infections or vaccinations. The assay was immunoSEQ multiplex PCR, and TCRdb's table has in-frame clones only and misses some. The sample consists of 730,000 or so clones, roughly 78% of them appearing once. Sequences were obtained from memory CD4+ T cells sorted from blood. Subset described: CD45RA-negative fraction. The V and J genes are TRBV2 and TRBJ1-4; D is unresolved. This sequence was found in a woman in her twenties or thirties in good health. The CDR3 sequence is CATKDDNEKLFF. As DNA, the CDR3 is TGTGCCACCAAGGACGACAATGAAAAACTGTTTTTT.